Each of the 15 T cell receptor beta chains below was sequenced from the same sample in a study of blood T cell repertoires in COVID-19 (dated by TCRdb to 2020 to 2021). Library preparation employed the immunoSEQ multiplex PCR assay. TCRdb mirrors the immuneACCESS table, restricted to in-frame sequences. Some clones are absent from its copies; in checked studies, under half trace to an unresolved V gene, and the reason for the others is unknown. The sample data list about 160,000 clones, and around 83% of these were observed just once. The top ten clones comprise approximately 1.1% of the sample. Sequencing was done on a sample of peripheral blood. All receptors come from a man aged 35-49 years with acute or convalescent COVID-19.

The chain employs TRBV5-5 and TRBJ1-2, with D maybe TRBD1 (5 bases). The germline V gene encodes CDR1 SGHKS and CDR2 YYEKEE (reference sequence). V lost 4 bases to trimming and J lost 8 bases, with 18 bases between them. CDR3 length: 14 residues. Here the CDR3 reads CASSPGDRSGGYTF. The CDR3 DNA is TGTGCCAGCAGCCCCGGGGACCGCAGCGGGGGCTACACCTTC.

V usage is TRBV30 and J usage is TRBJ2-7; 9 bases line up with TRBD1. CDR1 GTSNPN and CDR2 SVGIG come from the germline V gene (reference sequence). CDR3 length equals 14 residues. V lost 4 bases and J lost 3; bases outside the gene matches: 7. The CDR3 DNA reads TGTGCCTGGATTCCGGGACAGGGCCACTACGAGCAGTACTTC. This gives the protein CAWIPGQGHYEQYF.

This chain joins TRBV3-1 (or the pseudogene TRBV3-2) and TRBJ1-2, with D possibly TRBD1 on 6 matching bases. Germline V gives CDR1 LGHDT, CDR2 YNNKEL (reference sequence). The CDR3 spans 14 residues. V lost 0 bases and J lost 4, with 9 bases in between. CDR3 in DNA: TGTGCCAGCAGCCAAGACAGGGGTTCCTATGGCTACACCTTC. Amino acid sequence: CASSQDRGSYGYTF.

The chain recombines TRBV5-6 with TRBJ1-1; the match to TRBD1 covers 9 bases. Unmatched junction bases numbered 12, after V lost 3 bases and J lost 12 bases. The CDR3 contains 14 residues. Germline CDR1 and CDR2: SGHDT and YYEEEE. The CDR3 DNA reads as TGTGCCAGCAGCTATCCCGGGACAGGGCAGCGGACTTTCTTT. It translates to CASSYPGTGQRTFF. The full variable domain, with the rest looked up from reference TRBV5-6 and TRBJ1-1, is DAGVTQSPTHLIKTRGQQVTLRCSPKSGHDTVSWYQQALGQGPQFIFQYYEEEERQRGNFPDRFSGHQFPNYSSELNVNALLLGDSALYLCASSYPGTGQRTFFGQGTRLTVV.

This chain joins TRBV5-1 and TRBJ1-4, with TRBD1 matching over 7 bases. V lost 4 bases, J lost 3 bases, and 6 bases stayed unmatched. The CDR3 has 15 residues. Germline V lookup: CDR1 SGHRS, CDR2 YFSETQ. The DNA of the CDR3 is TGCGCCAGCAGCGCAGCCGGGACAGCTAATGAAAAACTGTTTTTT. Protein product: CASSAAGTANEKLFF.

This rearrangement joins TRBV3-1 (or the pseudogene TRBV3-2) to TRBJ1-4; 7 bases fit TRBD1. The CDR3 is made up of 17 amino acids. Germline-derived CDR1 and CDR2 are LGHDT and YNNKEL (reference sequence). Losses at the gene ends were 3 bases for V and 6 bases for J; bases not matched to a gene: 13. CDR3 residues: CASSQASRDRDDEKLFF. The CDR3 DNA follows: TGTGCCAGCAGCCAGGCCTCCCGAGACAGGGACGATGAAAAACTGTTTTTT.

The chain carries TRBV10-2 and TRBJ1-1; D is possibly TRBD1 (6 bases). Trimming cost V 8 bases and J 6 bases, with 13 bases left between them. This CDR3 has 12 residues. Germline lookup yields CDR1 WSHSY and CDR2 SAAADI. The CDR3 region has the DNA TGCGCCAGCGGGGGCGCGGTGCCTGAAGCTTTCTTT. It translates to CASGGAVPEAFF.

The chain recombines TRBV5-1 with TRBJ2-5; possibly TRBD1 for D (6 bases). CDR3 length: 12 amino acids. V was clipped by 3 bases and J by 5 bases, with 8 bases between them. Germline V gives CDR1 SGHRS, CDR2 YFSETQ. CDR3 amino acids: CASSYRVETQYF. CDR3 in DNA: TGCGCCAGCAGCTACAGGGTTGAGACCCAGTACTTC.

The V and J genes are TRBV5-6 and TRBJ1-5, with D unclear. Germline V gene sequence: CDR1 SGHDT, CDR2 YYEEEE. V was pared by 3 bases and J by 7 bases, with 14 bases between. The CDR3 extends over 14 amino acids. The CDR3: CASSSRVVGQPQHF. CDR3 coding DNA: TGTGCCAGCAGCTCGCGGGTGGTAGGACAGCCCCAGCATTTT.

This clone occurred once. V is TRBV3-1 (or the pseudogene TRBV3-2) and J is TRBJ1-6; no reliable D call. The ends were cut back, 2 bases at V and 0 bases at J, with 8 bases in the middle. Germline CDR1 LGHDT, CDR2 YNNKEL (reference sequence). This CDR3 spans 16 amino acids. The CDR3: CASSQTGSSYNSPLHF. The CDR3 DNA reads as TGTGCCAGCAGCCAAACGGGGAGCTCCTATAATTCACCCCTCCACTTT.

The CDR3 coding sequence is TGTGCCAGCAGCATCGGGGGGGACTTAAACACAGATACGCAGTATTTT. It is translated as CASSIGGDLNTDTQYF. The chain employs TRBV9 and TRBJ2-3; 8 nucleotides match TRBD2. J lost 2 bases, V lost 4 bases, and 9 bases had no gene match. Germline V lookup: CDR1 SGDLS, CDR2 YYNGEE. CDR3 length equals 16 residues. The full variable domain, its missing parts supplied by reference TRBV9 and TRBJ2-3, is DSGVTQTPKHLITATGQRVTLRCSPRSGDLSVYWYQQSLDQGLQFLIQYYNGEERAKGNILERFSAQQFPDLHSELNLSSLELGDSALYFCASSIGGDLNTDTQYFGPGTRLTVL.

V gene TRBV6-1 combines with J gene TRBJ2-2; 8 nucleotides line up with TRBD1. Trimming took 4 bases from V and 3 from J; bases not matched to a gene: 7. There are 16 residues in the CDR3. Germline loops: CDR1 MNHNS, CDR2 SASEGT. This CDR3 reads CASSAQGAAYTGELFF. CDR3 nucleotides: TGTGCCAGCAGTGCCCAGGGGGCAGCTTACACCGGGGAGCTGTTTTTT.

The rearrangement links TRBV10-3 to TRBJ2-5, with 8 bases fitting TRBD2. CDR3 length: 14 residues. CDR1 and CDR2 (germline): ENHRY, SYGVKD. V trimming: 3 bases; J trimming: 9 bases; junction bases outside the gene matches: 9. The CDR3 protein is CAISEGRGELAQYF. In DNA, the CDR3 is TGTGCCATCAGTGAAGGGCGGGGGGAGTTGGCCCAGTACTTC.

This clone has just a few counts. The V call is TRBV30, the J call TRBJ2-3, with D unclear. V was cut by 2 bases and J by 0 bases, with 9 bases left in between. Germline V gene lookup returns CDR1 GTSNPN and CDR2 SVGIG (reference sequence). The CDR3 is made up of 14 amino acids. CDR3 bases: TGTGCCTGGAGTCTAGGTCCTAGCACAGATACGCAGTATTTT. The encoded protein is CAWSLGPSTDTQYF. The whole variable domain, filled in from reference TRBV30 and TRBJ2-3, reads SQTIHQWPATLVQPVGSPLSLECTVEGTSNPNLYWYRQAAGRGLQLLFYSVGIGQISSEVPQNLSASRPQDRQFILSSKKLLLSDSGFYLCAWSLGPSTDTQYFGPGTRLTVL.

The rearrangement uses TRBV5-1 and TRBJ2-3; 7 positions agree with TRBD1. The junction had 11 bases not matched to a gene; V was cut back by 0 bases and J by 4 bases. This CDR3 has 17 amino acids. Looked up from germline, CDR1 is SGHRS and CDR2 is YFSETQ. The CDR3 coding sequence is TGCGCCAGCAGCTTGGCCCCAGGGCAGGGGGTCGCAGATACGCAGTATTTT. Protein product: CASSLAPGQGVADTQYF.